This T cell receptor (beta chain) was retrieved from a study of blood T cell repertoires in COVID-19. The wider study: COVID-19 samples, acute and convalescent, were from the United States, Italy and Spain. The cDNA or gDNA used as material had been derived from T cells, B-cell-depleted T cells, or PBMCs.

In the original analysis: The authors estimated nucleated cell counts from reference gene primer amplification. Sequencing used immunoSEQ multiplex PCR; TCRdb keeps in-frame clones, though not all of them. Clone size and the V and J calls come from that table; the DNA yielded D and trimming. Found here are approximately 150,000 clones, around 83% of them singletons; the top ten hold roughly 19%. Trimming took 5 bases from V and 5 from J; bases not matched to a gene: 5. CDR1 is MNHNY and CDR2 is SVGAGI in the germline V gene (reference sequence). CDR3 length: 15 residues. The sequence came from a woman in her 70s who had recovered from COVID-19. Sequences were obtained from peripheral blood. V usage is TRBV6-6 and J usage is TRBJ2-2, with 10 bases matching TRBD1. The CDR3 is CASSRQGARTGELFF. CDR3 bases: TGTGCCAGCAGTAGACAGGGGGCGCGAACCGGGGAGCTGTTTTTT.